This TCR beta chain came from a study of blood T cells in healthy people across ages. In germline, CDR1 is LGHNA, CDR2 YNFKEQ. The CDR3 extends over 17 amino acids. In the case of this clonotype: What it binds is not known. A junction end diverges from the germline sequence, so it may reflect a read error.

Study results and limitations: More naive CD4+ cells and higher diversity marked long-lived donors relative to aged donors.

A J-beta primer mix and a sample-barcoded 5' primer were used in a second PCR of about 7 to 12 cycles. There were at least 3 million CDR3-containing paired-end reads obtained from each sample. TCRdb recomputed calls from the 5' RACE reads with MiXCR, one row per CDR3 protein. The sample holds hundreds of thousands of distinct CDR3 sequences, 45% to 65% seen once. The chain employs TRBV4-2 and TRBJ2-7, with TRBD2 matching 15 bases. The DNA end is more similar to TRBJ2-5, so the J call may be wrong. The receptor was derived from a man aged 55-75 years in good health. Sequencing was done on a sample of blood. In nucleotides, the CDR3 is TGTGCCTGCAGCCGTCGGACTAGCGGGGGGGCTGGGGAGACCCAGTACTTC. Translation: CACSRRTSGGAGETQYF.